This TCR beta chain was profiled in a study of beta chain features in type 1 diabetes. General study findings and limits: TCRB CDR3s were moderately but significantly shorter in Type 1 diabetes patients in all four CD4+ subsets.

The study reverse transcribed the entire isolated RNA, so it sequenced expressed TCRB transcripts. Generated by immunoSEQ multiplex PCR, the TCRdb table keeps only in-frame clones and is missing some. The profile shows 300,000 to 400,000 clones, 9.6% of them singletons. This clone occurred a few times. What it recognizes is unknown. Germline CDR1 SGDLS, CDR2 YYNGEE. This CDR3 has 13 residues. V dropped 6 bases and J dropped 2 bases, with 11 bases sitting between them. The sequencing input was central memory CD4+ T cells from blood. The source is a man aged 25-40 years with type 1 diabetes. V and J are TRBV9 and TRBJ1-2; D is undetermined. The chain's CDR3 is CASNGQKNYGYTF. The CDR3 DNA follows: TGTGCCAGCAATGGGCAGAAAAACTATGGCTACACCTTC. Full variable domain (rest looked up from reference TRBV9 and TRBJ1-2): DSGVTQTPKHLITATGQRVTLRCSPRSGDLSVYWYQQSLDQGLQFLIQYYNGEERAKGNILERFSAQQFPDLHSELNLSSLELGDSALYFCASNGQKNYGYTFGSGTRLTVV.